These T cell receptor beta chains were read from a single sample in a study of beta chain features in type 1 diabetes. Repertoires were generated with immunoSEQ multiplex PCR, while TCRdb's copy carries only in-frame clones and drops some. This sample has more than 350,000 clones, with 10% to 12% found just once. Sample: naive CD4+ T cells from blood. These receptors were obtained from a young woman in good health. The CDR3 runs from the conserved cysteine through the conserved F or W. A D gene is named only where the DNA matches it firmly. Size values are once, few and many counts, or a class for expanded clones, and some rows have none.

d_gene	abundance	v_gene	j_gene	CDR3aa	CDR3nt
TRBD2	few	TRBV7-2	TRBJ2-3	CASSRGGANQDTQYF	TGTGCCAGCAGCCGCGGGGGGGCAAATCAAGATACGCAGTATTTT
NA	NA	TRBV7-2	TRBJ2-6	CASSTRRYGRPGANVLTF	TGTGCCAGCAGCACTCGACGGTACGGACGACCTGGGGCCAACGTCCTGACTTTC
NA	few	TRBV9	TRBJ2-1	CASRRDSGWSEQFF	TGTGCCAGCAGGCGGGACTCCGGGTGGTCTGAGCAGTTCTTC
NA	few	TRBV6-5	TRBJ2-3	CASDRGAVSDTQYF	TGTGCCAGCGATCGGGGAGCGGTTTCAGATACGCAGTATTTT
TRBD1	few	TRBV5-1	TRBJ1-6	CASSLVPTGQNSPLHF	TGCGCCAGCAGCTTGGTTCCGACAGGGCAGAATTCACCCCTCCACTTT
NA	NA	TRBV14	TRBJ1-1	CASSQGGEAFF	TGTGCCAGCAGCCAGGGAGGGGAGGCTTTCTTT
TRBD2	NA	TRBV9	TRBJ2-7	CASSAGLAGEQYF	TGTGCCAGCAGCGCCGGACTAGCTGGCGAGCAGTACTTC
TRBD1	few	TRBV30	TRBJ2-6	CAWRAGTGFSGANVLTF	TGTGCCTGGAGAGCCGGGACAGGTTTCTCTGGGGCCAACGTCCTGACTTTC
NA	few	TRBV7-9	TRBJ1-1	CASNLDRRNTEAFF	TGTGCCAGCAACTTAGATCGGAGAAACACTGAAGCTTTCTTT
NA	NA	TRBV5-6	TRBJ2-3	CASSLRGPDTQYF	TGTGCCAGCAGCTTGCGGGGCCCAGATACGCAGTATTTT
NA	few	TRBV5-1	TRBJ2-5	CASNRGEVGEETQYF	TGCGCCAGCAACCGCGGGGAGGTGGGTGAAGAGACCCAGTACTTC
NA	few	TRBV5-1	TRBJ1-1	CASSLGQTNTEAFF	TGCGCCAGCAGCTTGGGACAGACAAACACTGAAGCTTTCTTT
NA	NA	TRBV28	TRBJ2-1	CASSPFRFRRNNEQFF	TGTGCCAGCAGTCCCTTCCGGTTCAGGCGTAACAATGAGCAGTTCTTC
NA	few	TRBV14	TRBJ2-1	CASSQLPMRRNEQFF	TGTGCCAGCAGCCAACTGCCTATGAGGCGAAATGAGCAGTTCTTC
NA	NA	TRBV7-2	TRBJ1-5	CASSYRDGNQPQHF	TGTGCCAGCAGCTACAGGGATGGTAATCAGCCCCAGCATTTT
TRBD2	NA	TRBV27	TRBJ2-7	CASSFLQGGLYEQYF	TGTGCCAGCAGTTTCCTCCAGGGAGGGCTGTACGAGCAGTACTTC
NA	few	TRBV29-1	TRBJ2-5	CSVKDTEETQYF	TGCAGCGTTAAAGACACCGAAGAGACCCAGTACTTC
NA	NA	TRBV19	TRBJ2-5	CASSMGISETQYF	TGTGCCAGTAGCATGGGCATTTCGGAGACCCAGTACTTC
NA	few	TRBV14	TRBJ1-2	CASSQAGARAYGYTF	TGTGCCAGCAGCCAAGCTGGCGCCAGGGCATATGGCTACACCTTC
NA	NA	TRBV10-2	TRBJ1-3	CASSPPDSNRGNTIYF	TGCGCCAGCAGTCCTCCGGACAGCAACCGTGGAAACACCATATATTTT
NA	NA	TRBV19	TRBJ1-1	CASSINNPAEAFF	TGTGCCAGTAGTATAAACAACCCGGCTGAAGCTTTCTTT
TRBD2	NA	TRBV4-1	TRBJ2-1	CASSQAFPSGDNSYNEQFF	TGCGCCAGCAGCCAAGCCTTTCCTAGCGGGGACAACTCCTACAATGAGCAGTTCTTC
NA	few	TRBV7-2	TRBJ2-5	CASSPARLETQYF	TGTGCCAGCAGCCCCGCCAGGTTGGAGACCCAGTACTTC
NA	few	TRBV5-1	TRBJ2-3	CASSLVRQADTQYF	TGCGCCAGCAGCTTGGTTCGACAAGCAGATACGCAGTATTTT
TRBD2	NA	TRBV9	TRBJ2-1	CASSAFTGTSPREQFF	TGTGCCAGCAGCGCCTTTACCGGGACTAGCCCGCGAGAGCAGTTCTTC
NA	few	TRBV11-2	TRBJ2-1	CASSLGRGGEQFF	TGTGCCAGCAGCTTAGGCAGGGGAGGTGAGCAGTTCTTC
TRBD2	few	TRBV5-4	TRBJ2-1	CASTASGRRYNEQFF	TGTGCCAGCACCGCTAGCGGGCGCCGCTACAATGAGCAGTTCTTC
TRBD2	few	TRBV29-1	TRBJ2-3	CSVTSGTDTQYF	TGCAGCGTGACTAGCGGCACGGATACGCAGTATTTT
NA	NA	TRBV30	TRBJ2-7	CAWSVLRTPGPYEQYF	TGTGCCTGGAGTGTACTCCGGACCCCCGGACCCTACGAGCAGTACTTC
NA	few	TRBV15	TRBJ1-4	CATSKTATNEKLFF	TGTGCCACCAGCAAGACAGCAACTAATGAAAAACTGTTTTTT
NA	NA	TRBV29-1	TRBJ2-1	CSASQEYNEQFF	TGCAGCGCATCCCAGGAATACAATGAGCAGTTCTTC
NA	NA	TRBV9	TRBJ2-1	CASSEERVGLYNEQFF	TGTGCCAGCAGCGAAGAGAGGGTAGGCCTATACAATGAGCAGTTCTTC
NA	few	TRBV30	TRBJ2-3	CAWATTRGDTQYF	TGTGCCTGGGCGACTACTAGGGGGGATACGCAGTATTTT
NA	NA	TRBV6-5	TRBJ2-1	CASSPPRLRNEQFF	TGTGCCAGCAGTCCGCCCAGACTGAGAAATGAGCAGTTCTTC
NA	few	TRBV29-1	TRBJ1-2	CSVDSLFYGYTF	TGCAGCGTGGACAGCCTTTTCTATGGCTACACCTTC
NA	few	TRBV7-6	TRBJ1-4	CASSPQGLSEKLFF	TGTGCCAGCAGCCCTCAGGGGCTTTCCGAAAAACTGTTTTTT
TRBD1	NA	TRBV6-1	TRBJ1-5	CASSSRDRGQPQHF	TGTGCCAGCAGTAGCCGGGACAGGGGACAGCCCCAGCATTTT
NA	NA	TRBV19	TRBJ2-1	CASSIVPSYGHNEQFF	TGTGCCAGTAGTATAGTTCCTAGCTACGGCCACAATGAGCAGTTCTTC
TRBD2	NA	TRBV7-2	TRBJ2-1	CASSFGGGGYNEQFF	TGTGCCAGCAGCTTCGGCGGGGGAGGCTACAATGAGCAGTTCTTC
NA	few	TRBV28	TRBJ2-5	CASSLSQGWETQYF	TGTGCCAGCAGTTTATCACAGGGTTGGGAGACCCAGTACTTC
NA	few	TRBV7-9	TRBJ2-3	CASSLLQGSTDTQYF	TGTGCCAGCAGCTTGTTACAGGGAAGCACAGATACGCAGTATTTT
NA	NA	TRBV7-9	TRBJ2-1	CASSPRTLSSYNEQFF	TGTGCCAGCAGTCCAAGGACTCTTAGCTCCTACAATGAGCAGTTCTTC